These T cell receptor beta chains were read from a single sample in a study of blood T cell repertoires in COVID-19. Assay: immunoSEQ multiplex PCR; the TCRdb copy retains only in-frame clones and omits some. Of roughly 100,000 clones listed, roughly 90% were seen once; the top ten hold 6.2%. Specimen: peripheral blood. All receptors come from a human donor in a cohort sampled during active COVID-19. Each CDR3 is given with its conserved first and last residue. Each record gives: D gene, V gene, clone size, J gene, CDR3 protein, CDR3 DNA. A D gene is named only where the DNA matches it firmly. Some rows mark clone size as missing; the rest say once, few, many or name a class of expanded clone.

NA	TRBV5-8	NA	TRBJ2-5	CASSLRGQETQYF	TGTGCCAGCAGCTTGAGGGGGCAAGAGACCCAGTACTTC
TRBD2	TRBV9	NA	TRBJ2-3	CASSLSGGSARNTDTQYF	TGTGCCAGCAGCCTAAGCGGGGGGTCCGCCCGGAACACAGATACGCAGTATTTT
TRBD2	TRBV11-3	once	TRBJ2-1	CASSYGLAPPNEQFF	TGTGCCAGCAGCTACGGACTAGCTCCCCCCAATGAGCAGTTCTTC
TRBD1	TRBV3-1/TRBV3-2	NA	TRBJ2-5	CASSPRTGSIQETQYF	TGTGCCAGCAGCCCCCGGACAGGGTCAATCCAAGAGACCCAGTACTTC
NA	TRBV9	NA	TRBJ2-3	CASSVAGGGSTDTQYF	TGTGCCAGCAGCGTAGCTGGGGGCGGGAGCACAGATACGCAGTATTTT
TRBD1	TRBV5-5	NA	TRBJ1-3	CASSFRDRILSGNTIYF	TGTGCCAGCAGCTTCCGGGACAGAATACTCTCTGGAAACACCATATATTTT
TRBD2	TRBV19	NA	TRBJ2-1	CAGGTSGSLPYNEQFF	TGTGCCGGAGGGACTAGCGGGAGTTTGCCCTACAATGAGCAGTTCTTC
TRBD2	TRBV2	NA	TRBJ2-5	CASSWAGGLKTQYF	TGTGCCAGCAGTTGGGCGGGGGGGCTGAAGACCCAGTACTTC
TRBD1	TRBV27	NA	TRBJ1-1	CASSLSTGAGTEAFF	TGTGCCAGCAGTTTATCGACAGGGGCTGGCACTGAAGCTTTCTTT
TRBD2	TRBV7-2	once	TRBJ2-7	CASSSYIGLAGRRYEQYF	TGTGCCAGCAGCTCTTATATCGGACTAGCGGGGCGACGTTACGAGCAGTACTTC
TRBD2	TRBV2	once	TRBJ2-1	CASSDGASGRSMGEQFF	TGTGCCAGCAGTGACGGGGCTAGCGGGAGATCGATGGGTGAGCAGTTCTTC
NA	TRBV21-1	NA	TRBJ2-1	CASSKDADSSIVAKFF	TGTGCCAGCAGCAAAGACGCGGATTCTAGCATCGTGGCGAAGTTCTTC
NA	TRBV18	NA	TRBJ1-3	CASSPSGGSSSGNTIYF	TGTGCCAGCTCACCATCGGGGGGCTCCAGCTCTGGAAACACCATATATTTT
TRBD1	TRBV18	NA	TRBJ2-1	CASSRTGALNGNEQFF	TGTGCCAGCTCACGAACAGGGGCTCTTAATGGCAATGAGCAGTTCTTC
NA	TRBV4-2	NA	TRBJ1-1	CASSQDPQGGYTEAFF	TGTGCCAGCAGCCAAGATCCCCAGGGAGGATACACTGAAGCTTTCTTT
TRBD1	TRBV5-4	NA	TRBJ2-1	CASSPGTDWWNEQFF	TGTGCCAGCAGCCCCGGGACAGATTGGTGGAATGAGCAGTTCTTC
TRBD1	TRBV19	NA	TRBJ2-1	CASSIGYLTGDFNEQFF	TGTGCCAGTAGTATAGGTTACTTGACAGGGGACTTCAATGAGCAGTTCTTC
NA	TRBV11-2	NA	TRBJ2-5	CASSPPTSEETQYF	TGTGCCAGCAGCCCCCCAACTTCCGAAGAGACCCAGTACTTC
TRBD2	TRBV6-2/TRBV6-3	NA	TRBJ2-3	CASSSPGGPSDTQYF	TGTGCCAGCAGTTCCCCGGGAGGGCCCTCAGATACGCAGTATTTT
NA	TRBV21-1	NA	TRBJ1-2	CASSNRQGTTMAIFGYTF	TGTGCCAGCAGCAACCGACAGGGGACAACTATGGCTATCTTCGGCTACACCTTC
NA	TRBV24-1	NA	TRBJ2-3	CATSGSGRSTDTQYF	TGTGCCACCAGTGGGTCTGGCAGAAGCACAGATACGCAGTATTTT
NA	TRBV7-9	NA	TRBJ1-2	CASSLDQRGYTF	TGTGCCAGCAGCTTAGACCAGCGCGGCTACACCTTC
NA	TRBV10-3	NA	TRBJ2-1	CAISATSPDVDGEQFF	TGTGCCATCAGTGCGACTAGTCCCGATGTGGACGGTGAGCAGTTCTTC